These 5 T cell receptor beta chains were sequenced from one sample in a study of tissue T cells after allogeneic stem cell transplantation. Stated time point: mouse harvest day 14 after allogeneic transplant. The graft held 10^6 splenic CD5+ T cells and 10^7 T-cell-depleted bone marrow cells. Sequenced by immunoSEQ multiplex PCR; TCRdb stores in-frame clones only, minus some. The repertoire holds about 2,300 clones, with over 35% as singletons. Sequences were obtained from gut tissue. The receptor set was obtained from a female BALB/c mouse given C57BL/6 T cells with graft-versus-host disease after an allogeneic hematopoietic cell transplant.

In its sample, this clone ranks as large. Genes and germline come from the mouse. The read ends 1 residue shy of where the CDR3 ends; the end is completed using the germline J gene. The chain combines TRBV26 with TRBJ2-3; perhaps TRBD2 as D (6 bases). The CDR3 has 14 residues. Germline V CDR1 and CDR2: KGHPV, FQNQEV (reference sequence). The ends were cut back, 2 bases at V and 2 bases at J, with 8 bases in the middle. The part of the CDR3 DNA that was read is TGTGCCAGCAGTCTGGGGGACTTTGCAGAAACGCTGTAT. Its translation is CASSLGDFAETLY. The entire CDR3 is CASSLGDFAETLYF.

A remark on this clone: Gene names denote mouse genes. The read ends 1 residue early relative to the CDR3; the germline J gene fills the gap. The chain joins TRBV4 to TRBJ2-7; TRBD2 aligns across 9 bases. The V segment lost 3 bases and the J segment 4 bases; nucleotides outside the gene matches: 4. The germline V gene encodes CDR1 LGHDT and CDR2 YNNKQL (reference sequence). This CDR3 contains 14 residues. The CDR3 is CASSYWDWEYEQYF. The sequenced CDR3 bases are TGTGCCAGCAGCTATTGGGACTGGGAGTATGAACAGTAC.

This clone is categorized as large. Mouse gene names and germline throughout. Read sequence stops 1 residue before the CDR3 end, and the germline J gene provides the missing end. The chain recombines TRBV26 with TRBJ1-3; 11 nucleotides match TRBD1. V shed 7 bases, J shed 4 bases, and the junction held 3 bases outside the gene matches. The CDR3 extends over 14 amino acids. The germline gives CDR1 KGHPV, CDR2 FQNQEV (reference sequence). Partial CDR3 DNA: TGTGCCAGCATTGGGACAGGGGGAGGAAATACGCTCTAT. The encoded protein is CASIGTGGGNTLY. The whole CDR3 region reads CASIGTGGGNTLYF. Filled out from reference TRBV26 and TRBJ1-3, the complete variable domain reads NSKVIQTPRYLVKGQGQKAKMRCIPEKGHPVVFWYQQNKNNEFKFLINFQNQEVLQQIDMTEKRFSAECPSNSPCSLEIQSSEAGDSALYLCASIGTGGGNTLYFGEGSRLIVV.

About this clone itself: The gene names given are mouse names. The CDR3 end falls 1 residue outside the read, so it is completed with the germline J gene. V is TRBV31 and J is TRBJ2-1; TRBD2 aligns across 10 bases. Germline V gives CDR1 GKSSPN, CDR2 SITVG. The CDR3 is 16 residues long. Trimming cost V 1 base and J 0 bases; bases outside gene matches: 3. Here the CDR3 reads CAWSRDWGYNYAEQFF. The DNA read from the CDR3 is TGTGCCTGGAGTCGGGACTGGGGTTATAACTATGCTGAGCAGTTC.

This clone was counted only a few times. Mouse gene names and germline throughout. The read ends 1 residue before the CDR3 terminus; that terminus is restored from the germline J gene. The chain is built from TRBV26 and TRBJ1-1, with D uncertain. The CDR3 is made up of 13 amino acids. Trimming shortened V by 0 bases and J by 0 bases, and 2 bases separated the two germline ends. CDR1 is KGHPV and CDR2 is FQNQEV in the germline V gene (reference sequence). The covered CDR3 bases are TGTGCCAGCAGTCTGTCTGCAAACACAGAAGTCTTC. This translates into CASSLSANTEVF. The CDR3, in full, reads CASSLSANTEVFF.